These 32 T cell receptor beta chains were sequenced from one sample in a study of T cell responses to AZD1222 COVID-19 vaccine (dated by TCRdb to about 2021). What this sample's time point label stands for: about 28 days (+/-7) after the second vaccine dose. Libraries were made using the immunoSEQ multiplex PCR assay. TCRdb took this table from immuneACCESS and kept in-frame rearrangements with V and J called. Such tables lack part of the clones; where checked against another copy, unresolved V genes explain under half of the gap, and the rest is unexplained. This sample is represented by some 100,000 clones; around 90% of them were singletons. Of the sample, roughly 3.1% is held by the ten largest clones. Here the sequenced sample was peripheral blood, taken 28 days after the second AZD1222 dose. These TCRs come from an adult who received the AZD1222 COVID-19 vaccine.

V is TRBV7-2 and J is TRBJ2-7; 8 bases line up with TRBD2. J lost 4 bases, V lost 2 bases, and 1 base had no gene match. CDR1 is SGHTA, CDR2 FQGNSA, per germline. The CDR3 totals 13 residues. The CDR3 here is CASSLRLAYEQYF. CDR3 in DNA: TGTGCCAGCAGCTTAAGACTAGCGTACGAGCAGTACTTC.

This clone appeared once. The rearrangement joins TRBV12-5 to TRBJ1-5; no reliable D call. The CDR3 is 11 amino acids. From germline, CDR1 is LGHNT and CDR2 FRNRAP. Between the trimmed V and J ends, which lost 5 bases and 4 bases, there was a span of 3 bases. The CDR3 nucleotides are TGTGCTAGTGGTCTGAATCAGCCCCAGCATTTT. Amino acids: CASGLNQPQHF. Drawing the rest from reference TRBV12-5 and TRBJ1-5, the complete variable domain is DARVTQTPRHKVTEMGQEVTMRCQPILGHNTVFWYRQTMMQGLELLAYFRNRAPLDDSGMPKDRFSAEMPDATLATLKIQPSEPRDSAVYFCASGLNQPQHFGDGTRLSIL.

This clone was seen only a few times. This chain uses TRBV27 with TRBJ2-7; TRBD1 is a possible D gene (6 bases). Germline-derived CDR1 and CDR2 are MNHEY and SMNVEV (reference sequence). This CDR3 spans 14 amino acids. Trimming pared 2 bases from V and 2 bases from J, leaving 10 bases between. CDR3: CASSLEQGAYEQYF. The CDR3 DNA sequence: TGTGCCAGCAGTTTAGAACAGGGAGCCTACGAGCAGTACTTC.

Concerning this clone itself: This same CDR3 is encoded by further DNA sequences in the sample. The chain links TRBV27 to TRBJ1-2, with 8 bases matching TRBD1. The V segment lost 5 bases and the J segment 6 bases; nucleotides outside the gene matches: 2. Germline lookup yields CDR1 MNHEY and CDR2 SMNVEV (reference sequence). CDR3 size: 12 residues. This chain's CDR3 is CASSLTGDGYTF. The CDR3 nucleotides are TGTGCCAGCAGTCTGACAGGGGATGGCTACACCTTC.

The chain combines TRBV6-5 with TRBJ2-2; tentatively, D is TRBD1 (6 bases). The germline CDR1 and CDR2 sequences are MNHEY and SVGAGI. CDR3 length: 15 amino acids. V was shortened by 2 bases and J by 2 bases, with 9 bases between the two germline ends. This CDR3 is CASSYGGVNTGELFF. CDR3 nucleotides: TGTGCCAGCAGTTACGGGGGCGTTAACACCGGGGAGCTGTTTTTT.

The gene calls are TRBV20-1 and TRBJ1-4; D is ambiguous. The V gene lost 3 bases and the J gene lost 2 bases, with 10 bases spanning the gap. Germline lookup yields CDR1 DFQATT and CDR2 SNEGSKA (reference sequence). The CDR3 extends over 14 amino acids. The CDR3 sequence: CSASGPKTNEKLFF. The CDR3 region has the DNA TGCAGTGCTAGTGGCCCTAAGACTAATGAAAAACTGTTTTTT.

V usage is TRBV11-3 and J usage is TRBJ2-5; D gene uncertain. CDR1 is SGHNT, CDR2 YENEEA, per germline. V lost 3 bases and J lost 0, with 8 bases in between. The CDR3 runs 14 residues. The CDR3 region is CASSLDGDQETQYF. The DNA of the CDR3 is TGTGCCAGCAGCTTGGACGGTGACCAAGAGACCCAGTACTTC.

This clone appeared a single time. The rearrangement joins TRBV5-1 to TRBJ2-3; TRBD2 aligns across 14 bases. Germline V gene lookup returns CDR1 SGHRS and CDR2 YFSETQ. V was clipped by 4 bases and J by 1 base; unmatched bases: 5. The CDR3 spans 17 residues. The CDR3 region has the DNA TGCGCCAGCAGCCAGGGACTAGCGGGGGCTCGCACAGATACGCAGTATTTT. This encodes CASSQGLAGARTDTQYF. Together with reference TRBV5-1 and TRBJ2-3, the CDR3 gives the full variable domain: KAGVTQTPRYLIKTRGQQVTLSCSPISGHRSVSWYQQTPGQGLQFLFEYFSETQRNKGNFPGRFSGRQFSNSRSEMNVSTLELGDSALYLCASSQGLAGARTDTQYFGPGTRLTVL.

This clone was found once. This chain uses TRBV5-1 with TRBJ1-1, with D possibly being TRBD1 (6 bases). Germline V CDR1 and CDR2: SGHRS, YFSETQ. Deletions cut 5 bases from V and 1 base from J, with 12 bases between. The CDR3 consists of 14 residues. Written as DNA, the CDR3 is TGCGCCAGCAGTTGGACAGCACAGAACACTGAAGCTTTCTTT. This codes for CASSWTAQNTEAFF. The full variable domain, with the rest looked up from reference TRBV5-1 and TRBJ1-1, is KAGVTQTPRYLIKTRGQQVTLSCSPISGHRSVSWYQQTPGQGLQFLFEYFSETQRNKGNFPGRFSGRQFSNSRSEMNVSTLELGDSALYLCASSWTAQNTEAFFGQGTRLTVV.

This chain joins TRBV6-6 and TRBJ1-1; no reliable D call. The CDR3 extends over 13 amino acids. CDR1 and CDR2 from the germline V gene are MNHNY and SVGAGI (reference sequence). Trimming pared 4 bases from V and 5 bases from J, leaving 11 bases between. The CDR3 spells CASSWVRSTEAFF. CDR3 DNA: TGTGCCAGCAGTTGGGTGCGGTCTACTGAAGCTTTCTTT.

The chain recombines TRBV7-2 with TRBJ2-1; 12 nucleotides line up with TRBD2. This CDR3 spans 18 amino acids. The ends lost 5 bases at V and 6 bases at J; junction bases unmatched: 14. Germline V lookup: CDR1 SGHTA, CDR2 FQGNSA. The CDR3 DNA is TGTGCCAGCAGCGGCCACCCCCGGACTAGCGGGGACCGCAATGAGCAGTTCTTC. Its protein product is CASSGHPRTSGDRNEQFF. Full variable domain (missing parts from reference TRBV7-2 and TRBJ2-1): GAGVSQSPSNKVTEKGKDVELRCDPISGHTALYWYRQSLGQGLEFLIYFQGNSAPDKSGLPSDRFSAERTGGSVSTLTIQRTQQEDSAVYLCASSGHPRTSGDRNEQFFGPGTRLTVL.

The chain combines TRBV5-1 with TRBJ2-1; no reliable D call. Germline V gene lookup returns CDR1 SGHRS and CDR2 YFSETQ. The ends were cut back, 0 bases at V and 7 bases at J, with 17 bases in the middle. The CDR3 is made up of 16 amino acids. In DNA, the CDR3 is TGCGCCAGCAGCTTGGCCGGGTCGCCTCCTAGGAATGAGCAGTTCTTC. Protein sequence: CASSLAGSPPRNEQFF.

This clone was observed a handful of times. The V call is TRBV7-3, the J call TRBJ2-5; 10 nucleotides align to TRBD2. Germline V gives CDR1 SGHTA, CDR2 FQGTGA. The ends lost 5 bases at V and 7 bases at J; junction bases unmatched: 13. The CDR3 has 16 residues. The CDR3: CASSASLAGAPGTQYF. The CDR3 bases are TGTGCCAGCAGCGCGTCTCTAGCGGGGGCACCAGGGACCCAGTACTTC. Combining the CDR3 with reference TRBV7-3 and TRBJ2-5 gives the whole variable domain GAGVSQTPSNKVTEKGKYVELRCDPISGHTALYWYRQSLGQGPEFLIYFQGTGAADDSGLPNDRFFAVRPEGSVSTLKIQRTERGDSAVYLCASSASLAGAPGTQYFGPGTRLLVL.

The table lists this clone with a count of one. The CDR3 DNA sequence: TGTGCCAGCAGCCTCCGGGACAGGGAGCCAGAGACCCAGTACTTC. It codes for CASSLRDREPETQYF. The V call is TRBV13, the J call TRBJ2-5; 9 nucleotides match TRBD1. Unmatched junction bases numbered 8, after V lost 5 bases and J lost 4 bases. The CDR3 totals 15 residues. Germline lookup yields CDR1 PRHDT and CDR2 FYEKMQ (reference sequence).

The V gene is TRBV11-1, the J gene TRBJ1-2, with TRBD1 as a possible D gene (6 bases). Germline lookup yields CDR1 SGHAT and CDR2 FQDESV (reference sequence). This CDR3 has 13 residues. The V end was cut by 5 bases, the J end by 4 bases, with 11 bases between. The CDR3 spells CASSLQGPYGYTF. CDR3 DNA sequence: TGTGCCAGCAGCCTACAGGGTCCCTATGGCTACACCTTC.

This chain connects TRBV2 to TRBJ2-3; weak D call: TRBD2 (5 bases). The CDR3 is 14 amino acids. Germline CDR1 is SNHLY and CDR2 is FYNNEI. V lost 10 bases to trimming and J lost 2 bases, with 16 bases between them. The CDR3 loop is CATLRRRNTDTQYF. The CDR3 DNA reads as TGTGCCACCCTGAGGAGGCGAAACACAGATACGCAGTATTTT. Together with reference TRBV2 and TRBJ2-3, the CDR3 gives the full variable domain: EPEVTQTPSHQVTQMGQEVILRCVPISNHLYFYWYRQILGQKVEFLVSFYNNEISEKSEIFDDQFSVERPDGSNFTLKIRSTKLEDSAMYFCATLRRRNTDTQYFGPGTRLTVL.

This chain joins TRBV13 and TRBJ2-1, with D perhaps TRBD2 (6 bases). Germline V gene data show CDR1 as PRHDT and CDR2 as FYEKMQ (reference sequence). The CDR3 loop spans 14 amino acids. The V end was cut by 0 bases, the J end by 6 bases, with 9 bases between. CDR3 DNA sequence: TGTGCCAGCAGCTTAGGACTAGCCACCAATGAGCAGTTCTTC. Protein product: CASSLGLATNEQFF. The entire variable domain, with the rest obtained from reference TRBV13 and TRBJ2-1, is as follows: AAGVIQSPRHLIKEKRETATLKCYPIPRHDTVYWYQQGPGQDPQFLISFYEKMQSDKGSIPDRFSAQQFSDYHSELNMSSLELGDSALYFCASSLGLATNEQFFGPGTRLTVL.

V gene TRBV5-4 combines with J gene TRBJ2-1; 7 bases are shared with TRBD1. This CDR3 has 14 residues. Germline CDR1 and CDR2: SGHNT and YYREEE (reference sequence). The V and J ends lost 2 bases and 4 bases, in that order; junction bases with no gene match: 3. CDR3 DNA: TGTGCCAGCAGCTTAGGGGGCCCGTACAATGAGCAGTTCTTC. Translating it yields CASSLGGPYNEQFF.

V gene TRBV5-1 combines with J gene TRBJ2-2; D might be TRBD1 (6 bases). Germline CDR1 and CDR2: SGHRS and YFSETQ. V was pared by 3 bases and J by 0 bases, with 9 bases between. CDR3 length: 15 residues. The CDR3 DNA is TGCGCCAGCAGCTGGGGGCAGACGAACACCGGGGAGCTGTTTTTT. Residues: CASSWGQTNTGELFF.

The genes are TRBV19 and TRBJ2-1, with 8 bases fitting TRBD2. From germline, CDR1 is LNHDA and CDR2 SQIVND (reference sequence). This CDR3 has 15 amino acids. Trimming cost V 6 bases and J 4 bases; bases outside gene matches: 8. The CDR3 nucleotides read TGTGCCAGTAGCCTCGGTAGCGGGGCTTACAATGAGCAGTTCTTC. This encodes CASSLGSGAYNEQFF.

The chain links TRBV4-1 to TRBJ1-2, with a possible D match to TRBD1 (5 bases). V was trimmed by 1 base and J by 8 bases, leaving 11 bases between them. Per the germline V gene, CDR1 is MGHRA and CDR2 is YSYEKL. CDR3 length: 13 amino acids. CDR3 nucleotide sequence: TGCGCCAGCAGCCAAGCTGGGGGTCGGGGCTACACCTTC. Encoded protein: CASSQAGGRGYTF.

The chain employs TRBV28 and TRBJ1-2, with a tentative D call TRBD1 (5 bases). CDR1 and CDR2 from the germline V gene are MDHEN and SYDVKM. Deletions cut 7 bases from V and 1 base from J, with 16 bases between. CDR3 length: 15 amino acids. CDR3 amino acids: CASTQGVRINYGYTF. The DNA of the CDR3 is TGTGCCAGCACCCAGGGAGTTCGGATTAACTATGGCTACACCTTC.

The chain recombines TRBV11-2 with TRBJ1-4; D is undetermined. Trimming took off 6 bases at V and 5 bases at J, with 13 bases between the two ends. This CDR3 is 14 amino acids long. Germline V gives CDR1 SGHAT, CDR2 FQNNGV. The CDR3 region is CASRGPFMNEKLFF. The CDR3, as DNA: TGTGCCAGCAGAGGACCCTTCATGAATGAAAAACTGTTTTTT.

This rearrangement joins TRBV6-5 to TRBJ1-1, with a possible D match to TRBD1 (6 bases). Germline CDR1 and CDR2: MNHEY and SVGAGI. The CDR3 is 13 residues long. V lost 6 bases, J lost 4 bases, and 12 bases lay in between. CDR3 nucleotide sequence: TGTGCCAGCAGGACGCAGGGGTCCACTGAAGCTTTCTTT. Translating it yields CASRTQGSTEAFF.

The sample holds one count of this clone. V and J are TRBV9 and TRBJ1-6; D might be TRBD1 (6 bases). Germline V gene data show CDR1 as SGDLS and CDR2 as YYNGEE. There are 15 residues in the CDR3. V gave up 4 bases and J gave up 5 bases, with 13 bases separating them. CDR3 loop: CASSPGTLNNSPLHF. The CDR3, as DNA: TGTGCCAGCAGCCCTGGGACACTTAATAATTCACCCCTCCACTTT.

The V and J genes are TRBV4-2 and TRBJ2-1; D is possibly TRBD2 (5 bases). V was trimmed by 1 base and J by 9 bases, leaving 16 bases between them. The CDR3 is made up of 15 amino acids. Germline CDR1 reads LGHNA; CDR2 reads YNFKEQ. CDR3 sequence reads: CASSQAGEGRGEQFF. Written as DNA, the CDR3 is TGTGCCAGCAGCCAAGCCGGGGAAGGTCGGGGTGAGCAGTTCTTC.

This chain joins TRBV12-3 or TRBV12-4 and TRBJ2-5, with D unresolved. This CDR3 has 11 residues. Trimming took 2 bases from V and 3 from J, leaving 1 base between them. CDR3 region: CASSLKETQYF. CDR3 DNA: TGTGCCAGCAGTTTAAAAGAGACCCAGTACTTC.

J is TRBJ2-2 and V is TRBV27, with a weak D call TRBD1 (7 bases). The CDR3 loop spans 17 amino acids. Trimming left V 0 bases short and J 5 bases short, with 16 bases between. The germline gives CDR1 MNHEY, CDR2 SMNVEV (reference sequence). The DNA of the CDR3 is TGTGCCAGCAGTTTATCTGGATTCAGGGGGACTACCGGGGAGCTGTTTTTT. It codes for CASSLSGFRGTTGELFF.

The V gene is TRBV6-2 or TRBV6-3, the J gene TRBJ2-1; a possible D gene is TRBD2 (6 bases). The CDR3 runs to 17 residues. Germline assignment: CDR1 MNHEY and CDR2 SVGEGT. Trimming cost V 2 bases and J 2 bases, with 16 bases left between them. The CDR3 loop is CASSYPLAGRPYNEQFF. The CDR3, as DNA: TGTGCCAGCAGTTACCCTCTGGCGGGGCGGCCCTACAATGAGCAGTTCTTC.

V usage is TRBV28 and J usage is TRBJ1-1; D may be TRBD1 (5 bases). With 4 bases removed from V and 4 bases from J, the gap between germline ends came to 16 bases. This CDR3 has 15 residues. Per the germline V gene, CDR1 is MDHEN and CDR2 is SYDVKM. This CDR3 reads CASSSPGGVPTEAFF. The CDR3 nucleotides are TGTGCCAGCAGTTCCCCCGGGGGAGTCCCCACTGAAGCTTTCTTT.

The V and J genes are TRBV5-1 and TRBJ2-2, with 11 bases matching TRBD2. The CDR3 totals 16 residues. With 4 bases clipped from V and 2 bases from J, the junction kept 4 bases outside the gene matches. Germline V gives CDR1 SGHRS, CDR2 YFSETQ. CDR3 sequence: CASSPGTSGNTGELFF. The CDR3 DNA sequence: TGCGCCAGCAGCCCCGGGACTAGCGGAAACACCGGGGAGCTGTTTTTT.

This rearrangement joins TRBV19 to TRBJ2-3, with TRBD2 matching 13 bases. CDR1 LNHDA and CDR2 SQIVND come from the germline V gene (reference sequence). This CDR3 has 15 amino acids. V lost 5 bases, J lost 6 bases, and 5 bases stayed unmatched. The CDR3 region is CASSSTSGGADTQYF. Written as DNA, the CDR3 is TGTGCCAGTAGTTCTACTAGCGGGGGGGCGGATACGCAGTATTTT.